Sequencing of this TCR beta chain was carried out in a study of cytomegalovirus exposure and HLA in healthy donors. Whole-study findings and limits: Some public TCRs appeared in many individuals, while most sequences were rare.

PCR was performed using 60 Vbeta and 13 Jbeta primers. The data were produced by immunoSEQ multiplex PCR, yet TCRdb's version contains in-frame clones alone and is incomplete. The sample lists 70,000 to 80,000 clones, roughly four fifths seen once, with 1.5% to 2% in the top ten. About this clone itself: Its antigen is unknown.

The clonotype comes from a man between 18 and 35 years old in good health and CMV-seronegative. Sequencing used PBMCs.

The CDR3 spells CASSSTSGSYEQYF. The CDR3, as DNA: TGTGCCAGCAGCTCGACTAGCGGGAGTTACGAGCAGTACTTC. This rearrangement joins TRBV7-6 to TRBJ2-7, with 12 bases aligning to TRBD2. The germline V gene has CDR1 SGHVS and CDR2 FNYEAQ. Trimming removed 4 bases from V and 4 bases from J; junction bases left unmatched: 2. There are 14 residues in the CDR3.